This T cell receptor (beta chain) was retrieved from a study of cytomegalovirus exposure and HLA in healthy donors. Study outcomes and limitations: The authors assumed roughly uniform sequencing depth across donors for presence/absence analyses. The authors judged a highly shared variant cluster likely a sequencing artifact. The authors enumerated 150 to 200 TCR beta chains as linked to cytomegalovirus.

The CDR3 is made up of 16 amino acids. The trim removed 1 base at V and 4 bases at J, leaving 9 bases unmatched. CDR1 is SGHVS, CDR2 FQNEAQ, per germline. The donors (healthy individuals) were bone marrow donors. The PCR ran on 60 Vbeta and 13 Jbeta primers. TCRdb's table, derived via immunoSEQ multiplex PCR, lists solely in-frame clones and lacks some. The top ten hold around 2.3% of the sample, which has roughly 250,000 clones, just over 70% seen once. In regard to this clone: Its antigen is unknown.

The sequenced sample was PBMCs. The receptor comes from a female donor in good health and CMV-seronegative. The chain has TRBV7-8 and TRBJ2-7, with 8 bases identical to TRBD1. The CDR3 bases are TGTGCCAGCAGCTTAGTGGGGACAGGCCTGGGATACGAGCAGTACTTC. This encodes CASSLVGTGLGYEQYF.